This is a list of T cell receptor beta chains from one sample in a study of blood T cell repertoires in COVID-19. Repertoires were generated with immunoSEQ multiplex PCR, while TCRdb's copy carries only in-frame clones and drops some. The table records around 620,000 clones, 90% of them present only once. Sequenced: peripheral blood. The receptors stem from a woman younger than 35 with acute or convalescent COVID-19. Each CDR3 is given with its conserved first and last residue. The D gene is left open where the match is weak. Size is omitted from some rows. Given values are once, few, many or a class for expanded clones.

v_gene: TRBV5-4
j_gene: TRBJ1-2
abundance: once
d_gene: TRBD1
CDR3nt: TGTGCCATCCGACAGGGGGCTCAGGGCTACACCTTC
CDR3aa: CAIRQGAQGYTF

v_gene: TRBV5-4
j_gene: TRBJ1-3
abundance: .
d_gene: .
CDR3nt: TGTGCCAGCAGCCCCGGACAGAGTTGGAGCTCTGGAAACACCATATATTTT
CDR3aa: CASSPGQSWSSGNTIYF

v_gene: TRBV7-8
j_gene: TRBJ1-2
abundance: .
d_gene: .
CDR3nt: TGTGCCAGCAGCACAGGAGAGGCGGGCTACACCTTC
CDR3aa: CASSTGEAGYTF

v_gene: TRBV7-6
j_gene: TRBJ1-4
abundance: once
d_gene: TRBD1
CDR3nt: TGTGCCAGCAGCCTAGGCCCCAGCAGGGGGTTTGAAAAACTGTTTTTT
CDR3aa: CASSLGPSRGFEKLFF

v_gene: TRBV7-2
j_gene: TRBJ2-5
abundance: .
d_gene: TRBD2
CDR3nt: TGTGCCAGCAGCCAGGACTGGGGGAGGGCCCAGTACTTC
CDR3aa: CASSQDWGRAQYF

v_gene: TRBV9
j_gene: TRBJ1-6
abundance: .
d_gene: TRBD1
CDR3nt: TGTGCCAGCAGCGGAACAGGGGGCGATAATTCACCCCTCCACTTT
CDR3aa: CASSGTGGDNSPLHF

v_gene: TRBV7-8
j_gene: TRBJ2-2
abundance: .
d_gene: TRBD2
CDR3nt: TGTGCCAGCAGCCGCCCAACTAGCGGGGGGCCGAACACCGGGGAGCTGTTTTTT
CDR3aa: CASSRPTSGGPNTGELFF

v_gene: TRBV7-2
j_gene: TRBJ2-3
abundance: .
d_gene: TRBD2
CDR3nt: TGTGCCAGCAGCATAAGATACCCGGGACTAGCGGGGATCACAGATACGCAGTATTTT
CDR3aa: CASSIRYPGLAGITDTQYF

v_gene: TRBV3-1/TRBV3-2
j_gene: TRBJ2-4
abundance: .
d_gene: .
CDR3nt: TGTGCCAGCAGCCAAGAGGGATTGGCAGAGGGAAACATTCAGTACTTC
CDR3aa: CASSQEGLAEGNIQYF

v_gene: TRBV5-1
j_gene: TRBJ2-2
abundance: .
d_gene: TRBD1
CDR3nt: TGCGCCAGCAGCCTGAGACAGGGGATGAACACCGGGGAGCTGTTTTTT
CDR3aa: CASSLRQGMNTGELFF

v_gene: TRBV5-5
j_gene: TRBJ1-1
abundance: .
d_gene: .
CDR3nt: TGTGCCAGCAGCTTTACGGTGAACACTGAAGCTTTCTTT
CDR3aa: CASSFTVNTEAFF

v_gene: TRBV4-1
j_gene: TRBJ2-7
abundance: .
d_gene: .
CDR3nt: TGCGCCAGCAGCCCCAGCCTCGGGTACGAGCAGTACTTC
CDR3aa: CASSPSLGYEQYF

v_gene: TRBV7-6
j_gene: TRBJ2-7
abundance: .
d_gene: .
CDR3nt: TGTGCCAGCAGCTCCTTTTCGAGACATAGCTCCTACGAGCAGTACTTC
CDR3aa: CASSSFSRHSSYEQYF

v_gene: TRBV9
j_gene: TRBJ2-3
abundance: once
d_gene: TRBD2
CDR3nt: TGTGCCAGCAGCGTCGGGACTAGCGGGGAGACAGATACGCAGTATTTT
CDR3aa: CASSVGTSGETDTQYF

v_gene: TRBV6-5
j_gene: TRBJ1-2
abundance: .
d_gene: .
CDR3nt: TGTGCCAGCAGTTACTCGCCCGGGGGGTATGGCTACACCTTC
CDR3aa: CASSYSPGGYGYTF

v_gene: TRBV27
j_gene: TRBJ1-1
abundance: .
d_gene: TRBD1
CDR3nt: TGTGCCAGCAGTTCCTCGGGACAGCTGAACACTGAAGCTTTCTTT
CDR3aa: CASSSSGQLNTEAFF

v_gene: TRBV28
j_gene: TRBJ1-4
abundance: .
d_gene: .
CDR3nt: TGTGCCAGCAGTTCCCATGGTTCCCTCGGGGAAAAACTGTTTTTT
CDR3aa: CASSSHGSLGEKLFF

v_gene: TRBV7-3
j_gene: TRBJ1-5
abundance: .
d_gene: TRBD1
CDR3nt: TGTGCCAGCAGCTTAAAGGGACAGGGTTGCGTTTTGGAGACGCATAGCAATCAGCCCCAGCATTTT
CDR3aa: CASSLKGQGCVLETHSNQPQHF

v_gene: TRBV24-1
j_gene: TRBJ1-5
abundance: .
d_gene: .
CDR3nt: TGTGCCACCAGTATGTATAATCAGCCCCAGCATTTT
CDR3aa: CATSMYNQPQHF

v_gene: TRBV7-3
j_gene: TRBJ1-1
abundance: .
d_gene: TRBD1
CDR3nt: TGTGCCAGCAGTTCTAAACAGGGGGTCACTGAAGCTTTCTTT
CDR3aa: CASSSKQGVTEAFF

v_gene: TRBV6-2/TRBV6-3
j_gene: TRBJ1-4
abundance: .
d_gene: TRBD1
CDR3nt: TGTGCCAGCAGCCACGGACAGGGGTACGAAAAACTGTTTTTT
CDR3aa: CASSHGQGYEKLFF

v_gene: TRBV3-1/TRBV3-2
j_gene: TRBJ1-2
abundance: .
d_gene: TRBD1
CDR3nt: TGTGCCAGCAGCTCCACGGGACAGGTTCCTACCCTTAACTATGGCTACACCTTC
CDR3aa: CASSSTGQVPTLNYGYTF

v_gene: TRBV5-5
j_gene: TRBJ2-7
abundance: .
d_gene: .
CDR3nt: TGTGCCAGCAGCTTGGAGGGGATACCCTACGAGCAGTACTTC
CDR3aa: CASSLEGIPYEQYF

v_gene: TRBV15
j_gene: TRBJ1-1
abundance: .
d_gene: TRBD1
CDR3nt: TGTGCCACCAGCACTTGGACAGGGGATAACACTGAAGCTTTCTTT
CDR3aa: CATSTWTGDNTEAFF

v_gene: TRBV6-2/TRBV6-3
j_gene: TRBJ1-5
abundance: .
d_gene: TRBD1
CDR3nt: TGTGCCAGCAGTAAAGACAGGGGAGGAAATCAGCCCCAGCATTTT
CDR3aa: CASSKDRGGNQPQHF

v_gene: TRBV13
j_gene: TRBJ1-1
abundance: .
d_gene: .
CDR3nt: TGTGCCAGCAGCTTAGGGGCGGTGACAGGAGAAGCTTTCTTT
CDR3aa: CASSLGAVTGEAFF

v_gene: TRBV28
j_gene: TRBJ1-2
abundance: .
d_gene: .
CDR3nt: TGTGCCAGCAGTGTCCCCGGGGTTACTAACTATGGCTACACCTTC
CDR3aa: CASSVPGVTNYGYTF

v_gene: TRBV5-1
j_gene: TRBJ1-1
abundance: .
d_gene: TRBD1
CDR3nt: TGCGCCAGCAGCTTTACCTCAGGGGGCCGGGCTGAAGCTTTCTTT
CDR3aa: CASSFTSGGRAEAFF

v_gene: TRBV6-5
j_gene: TRBJ2-2
abundance: .
d_gene: TRBD1
CDR3nt: TGTGCCAGCAGCCCGCAGACAGGGGGCACCGGGGAGCTGTTTTTT
CDR3aa: CASSPQTGGTGELFF

v_gene: TRBV12-3/TRBV12-4
j_gene: TRBJ1-4
abundance: .
d_gene: .
CDR3nt: TGTGCCAGCAGTTTGACAACAAGACTGTTTTTT
CDR3aa: CASSLTTRLFF

v_gene: TRBV19
j_gene: TRBJ1-2
abundance: .
d_gene: .
CDR3nt: TGTGCCAGTAGTACCTACAGGGAAGCGTCCTCTAACTATGGCTACACCTTC
CDR3aa: CASSTYREASSNYGYTF

v_gene: TRBV3-1/TRBV3-2
j_gene: TRBJ1-1
abundance: .
d_gene: .
CDR3nt: TGTGCCAGCAGCCCCACCGCGGCTGAAGCTTTCTTT
CDR3aa: CASSPTAAEAFF

v_gene: TRBV3-1/TRBV3-2
j_gene: TRBJ2-1
abundance: .
d_gene: TRBD2
CDR3nt: TGTGCCAGCAGCTCACGAGCGGGGGGGCTGTACAATGAGCAGTTCTTC
CDR3aa: CASSSRAGGLYNEQFF

v_gene: TRBV6-2/TRBV6-3
j_gene: TRBJ2-2
abundance: .
d_gene: .
CDR3nt: TGTGCCAGCAGTAAGCCAACAGGGTCAGAGGAATTCATGAGGCTGTTTTTT
CDR3aa: CASSKPTGSEEFMRLFF

v_gene: TRBV21-1
j_gene: TRBJ1-2
abundance: .
d_gene: .
CDR3nt: TGTGCCAGCAGCAGACGTCCCGGGACAGGGGCGACAGCCCTTTGGTATGGCTACACCTTC
CDR3aa: CASSRRPGTGATALWYGYTF

v_gene: TRBV19
j_gene: TRBJ1-2
abundance: .
d_gene: TRBD1
CDR3nt: TGTGCCAGCCTAGGGGGCGCGAGCAATGGCTACACCTTC
CDR3aa: CASLGGASNGYTF

v_gene: TRBV11-2
j_gene: TRBJ1-5
abundance: .
d_gene: .
CDR3nt: TGTGCCAGCAGCTTAGTAGGGGGAGAGCAGCCCCAGCATTTT
CDR3aa: CASSLVGGEQPQHF

v_gene: TRBV5-1
j_gene: TRBJ2-7
abundance: .
d_gene: TRBD1
CDR3nt: TGCGCCAGCAGCTCGGGCGGGACAGGGTACGACGAGCAGTACTTC
CDR3aa: CASSSGGTGYDEQYF

v_gene: TRBV12-3/TRBV12-4
j_gene: TRBJ1-1
abundance: .
d_gene: .
CDR3nt: TGTGCCAGCAGTTTCTCCTCCGAAGCTTTCTTT
CDR3aa: CASSFSSEAFF

v_gene: TRBV4-1
j_gene: TRBJ1-3
abundance: .
d_gene: .
CDR3nt: TGCGCCAGCAGCCAAGGAGGGCTCCGCAGCTCTGGAAACACCATATATTTT
CDR3aa: CASSQGGLRSSGNTIYF

v_gene: TRBV15
j_gene: TRBJ1-3
abundance: .
d_gene: .
CDR3nt: TGTGCCACCACCACAGTCTCTGGAAACACCATATATTTT
CDR3aa: CATTTVSGNTIYF

v_gene: TRBV7-2
j_gene: TRBJ2-2
abundance: .
d_gene: TRBD2
CDR3nt: TGTGCCAGCAGCTTTGTTGCGTCTAGCGGGGGGGCAAACACCGGGGAGCTGTTTTTT
CDR3aa: CASSFVASSGGANTGELFF

v_gene: TRBV6-6
j_gene: TRBJ1-2
abundance: .
d_gene: .
CDR3nt: TGTGCCAGCAGTTTGACAGAACAATATGGCTACACCTTC
CDR3aa: CASSLTEQYGYTF

v_gene: TRBV4-1
j_gene: TRBJ1-1
abundance: .
d_gene: .
CDR3nt: TGCGCCAGCAGCCACATCTGGAAGGGAGATGAAGCTTTCTTT
CDR3aa: CASSHIWKGDEAFF

v_gene: TRBV2
j_gene: TRBJ2-3
abundance: .
d_gene: TRBD2
CDR3nt: TGTGCCAGCAGTGGGACTAGGTCAGATACGCAGTATTTT
CDR3aa: CASSGTRSDTQYF

v_gene: TRBV2
j_gene: TRBJ1-2
abundance: few
d_gene: .
CDR3nt: TGTGCCAGCAGTGAATGGTCCAGAAACTATGGCTACACCTTC
CDR3aa: CASSEWSRNYGYTF

v_gene: TRBV27
j_gene: TRBJ1-5
abundance: .
d_gene: .
CDR3nt: TGTGCCAGCAGTCTACAGGGCAACAATCAGCCCCAGCATTTT
CDR3aa: CASSLQGNNQPQHF

v_gene: TRBV14
j_gene: TRBJ1-2
abundance: .
d_gene: .
CDR3nt: TGTGCCAGCAGCCATCAACAGGGAAGTTTTTACGACTATGGCTACACCTTC
CDR3aa: CASSHQQGSFYDYGYTF

v_gene: TRBV2
j_gene: TRBJ2-5
abundance: .
d_gene: TRBD2
CDR3nt: TGTGCCAGCAGTCTCGGACTAGCGGGGCCGCAGGAGACCCAGTACTTC
CDR3aa: CASSLGLAGPQETQYF

v_gene: TRBV12-5
j_gene: TRBJ1-3
abundance: .
d_gene: TRBD1
CDR3nt: TGTGCTAGTGGTTTGACCAGGGGGACTGGTGGAAACACCATATATTTT
CDR3aa: CASGLTRGTGGNTIYF

v_gene: TRBV30
j_gene: TRBJ1-1
abundance: .
d_gene: .
CDR3nt: TGTGCCTGGAGTGGCGGTGCCACTGAAGCTTTCTTT
CDR3aa: CAWSGGATEAFF

v_gene: TRBV7-9
j_gene: TRBJ1-2
abundance: .
d_gene: .
CDR3nt: TGTGCCAGCAGCCCCTCGACAGGTCCCGACTATGGCTACACCTTC
CDR3aa: CASSPSTGPDYGYTF

v_gene: TRBV13
j_gene: TRBJ1-6
abundance: .
d_gene: TRBD1
CDR3nt: TGTGCCAGCAGCAACCGACAGGGGGGGAATTCACCCCTCCACTTT
CDR3aa: CASSNRQGGNSPLHF

v_gene: TRBV28
j_gene: TRBJ2-6
abundance: .
d_gene: .
CDR3nt: TGTGCCAGCATCGCAAGGGGGTACGGGGCCAACGTCCTGACTTTC
CDR3aa: CASIARGYGANVLTF

v_gene: TRBV5-8
j_gene: TRBJ2-7
abundance: once
d_gene: TRBD1
CDR3nt: TGTGCCAGCAGCGCGGACAGGGAGTACGAGCAGTACTTC
CDR3aa: CASSADREYEQYF

v_gene: TRBV4-3
j_gene: TRBJ1-2
abundance: .
d_gene: .
CDR3nt: TGCGCCAGCAGCCAAGATCTCGACAGCCGACTCTATGGCTACACCTTC
CDR3aa: CASSQDLDSRLYGYTF

v_gene: TRBV5-1
j_gene: TRBJ1-2
abundance: .
d_gene: .
CDR3nt: TGCGCCAGCAGCCCCTTGTCCAGCGGGGGGAATGGCTACACCTTC
CDR3aa: CASSPLSSGGNGYTF

v_gene: TRBV6-1
j_gene: TRBJ1-2
abundance: once
d_gene: .
CDR3nt: TGTGCCAGCAGTGAAACACCAGGCCAAAACTATGGCTACACCTTC
CDR3aa: CASSETPGQNYGYTF